This T cell receptor beta chain was captured in a study of T cell responses to AZD1222 COVID-19 vaccine. Overall study results and limits: Only a handful of AZD1222 recipients, six or seven in all, had baseline seropositivity.

The CDR3 runs to 13 residues. Trimming pared 6 bases from V and 2 bases from J, leaving 8 bases between. From germline, CDR1 is KGHSH and CDR2 LQKENI. Profiled with immunoSEQ multiplex PCR; TCRdb holds only in-frame clones, not every one. Altogether fewer than 150,000 clones are present, roughly 93% being singletons, with the ten largest covering around 0.91%. A few counts support this clone. The antigen is not known. The V gene is TRBV18, the J gene TRBJ1-3; no definite D call. The starting material was peripheral blood, obtained on day 0 of AZD1222 vaccination. The TCR originated in an adult in good health. The CDR3 DNA follows: TGTGCCAGCTCTATGACCACTGGAAACACCATATATTTT. Amino acids: CASSMTTGNTIYF.